This T cell receptor beta chain was profiled in a study of control samples from healthy donors and cancer patients. Assay: immunoSEQ multiplex PCR; the TCRdb copy retains only in-frame clones and omits some. This sample has over 75,000 clones, with around 80% found just once. Losses at the gene ends were 4 bases for V and 6 bases for J; bases not matched to a gene: 12. CDR3 length: 18 residues. Germline V gene data show CDR1 as MDHEN and CDR2 as SYDVKM. This chain connects TRBV28 to TRBJ2-3; 14 nucleotides match TRBD2. This receptor was identified in a man in his fifties or sixties in good health. The sequenced sample was blood. The CDR3 region is CASSSGLAGVTGIDTQYF. In DNA, the CDR3 is TGTGCCAGCAGTTCGGGACTAGCGGGAGTTACGGGGATCGATACGCAGTATTTT.